This TCR beta chain emerged from a study of spatial heterogeneity in lung cancer. About the study: More beta-chain than alpha-chain sequences were consistently detected.

The germline V gene encodes CDR1 MDHEN and CDR2 SYDVKM. The CDR3 is made up of 15 amino acids. V was clipped by 6 bases and J by 5 bases, with 16 bases between them. Stated time point: sample taken at primary tumor resection. Unsorted samples of tumor, nontumor lung or frozen PBMC had their whole RNA sequenced. This clonotype was seen many times. Its antigen is not known. Overall study results and limits: Blood showed ubiquitous tumor TCRs more often at resection than at routine follow-up.

Via MiXCR, TCRdb re-called the 5' RACE reads, giving one row per CDR3 protein. The sample includes 11,000 to 15,000 distinct CDR3 sequences, over 9% of them seen just once. The receptor comes from a male donor with early-stage non-small cell lung cancer. J is TRBJ2-2 and V is TRBV28, with a weak D call TRBD2 (5 bases). The sequenced sample was PBMCs, obtained at surgery. CDR3 amino acids: CASSTTQAETGELFF. As DNA, the CDR3 is TGTGCCAGCAGCACGACGCAAGCGGAGACCGGGGAGCTGTTTTTT.